Here is one T cell receptor beta chain with its context. This specimen comes from a study of CD8+ T cells in alopecia areata. In the study overall: Oral tofacitinib (5 to 10 mg twice daily) was administered to treated patients. A 6-month off-drug phase came after tofacitinib, which had lasted 6 to 18 months.

RNA extraction was followed by reverse transcription into cDNA, which acted as the sequencing template. Using immunoSEQ multiplex PCR, the repertoire was profiled, and TCRdb retains in-frame clones only, with some absent. This table holds more than 95,000 clones, about 40% found once. Germline CDR1 reads SGHNT; CDR2 reads YYREEE (reference sequence). The ends were cut back, 2 bases at V and 3 bases at J, with 7 bases in the middle. The CDR3 consists of 13 residues. The investigators collected lesional scalp punch biopsies and peripheral blood from alopecia areata patients. The source of this sequence is a human donor with alopecia areata. The chain has TRBV5-4 and TRBJ2-3, with TRBD1 as a possible D gene (5 bases). The source material was CD4+ T cells sorted from blood. CDR3 loop: CASSFDRTDTQYF. The CDR3 DNA sequence: TGTGCCAGCAGCTTTGACAGAACAGATACGCAGTATTTT. Looking up the rest from reference TRBV5-4 and TRBJ2-3 gives the full variable domain: ETGVTQSPTHLIKTRGQQVTLRCSSQSGHNTVSWYQQALGQGPQFIFQYYREEENGRGNFPPRFSGLQFPNYSSELNVNALELDDSALYLCASSFDRTDTQYFGPGTRLTVL.